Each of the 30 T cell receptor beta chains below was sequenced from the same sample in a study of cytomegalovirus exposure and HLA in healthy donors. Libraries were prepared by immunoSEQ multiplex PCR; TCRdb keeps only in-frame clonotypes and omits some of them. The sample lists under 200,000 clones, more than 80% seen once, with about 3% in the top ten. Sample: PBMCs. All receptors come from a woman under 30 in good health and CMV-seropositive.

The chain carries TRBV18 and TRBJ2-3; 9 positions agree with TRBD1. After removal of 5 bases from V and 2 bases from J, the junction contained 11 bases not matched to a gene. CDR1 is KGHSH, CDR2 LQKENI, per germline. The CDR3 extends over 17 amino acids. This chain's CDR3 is CASSSLQGATPTDTQYF. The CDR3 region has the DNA TGTGCCAGCTCATCCCTACAGGGGGCGACCCCCACAGATACGCAGTATTTT.

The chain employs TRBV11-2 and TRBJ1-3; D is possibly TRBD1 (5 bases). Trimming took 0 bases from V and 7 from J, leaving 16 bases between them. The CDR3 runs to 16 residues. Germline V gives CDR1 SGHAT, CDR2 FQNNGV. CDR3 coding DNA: TGTGCCAGCAGCTTAGATAAGGACCTTCAGGGCAACACCATATATTTT. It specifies CASSLDKDLQGNTIYF.

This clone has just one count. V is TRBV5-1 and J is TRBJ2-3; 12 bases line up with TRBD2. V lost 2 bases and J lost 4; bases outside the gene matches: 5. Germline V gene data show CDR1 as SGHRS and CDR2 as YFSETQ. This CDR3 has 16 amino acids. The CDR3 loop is CASSFSLAGGADTQYF. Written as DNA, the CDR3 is TGCGCCAGCAGCTTTTCGCTAGCGGGAGGGGCAGATACGCAGTATTTT.

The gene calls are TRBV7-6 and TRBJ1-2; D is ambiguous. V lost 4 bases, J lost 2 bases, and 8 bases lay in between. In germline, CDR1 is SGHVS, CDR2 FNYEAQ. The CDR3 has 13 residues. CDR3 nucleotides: TGTGCCAGCAGCTCCGGGTTGAACTATGGCTACACCTTC. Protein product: CASSSGLNYGYTF.

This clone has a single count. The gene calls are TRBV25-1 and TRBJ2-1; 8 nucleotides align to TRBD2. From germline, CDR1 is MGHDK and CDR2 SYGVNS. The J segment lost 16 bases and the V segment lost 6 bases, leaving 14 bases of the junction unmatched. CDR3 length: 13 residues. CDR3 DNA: TGTGCCAGCAGGAAATTTAGCGGGGACTTTCTATTCTTC. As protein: CASRKFSGDFLFF.

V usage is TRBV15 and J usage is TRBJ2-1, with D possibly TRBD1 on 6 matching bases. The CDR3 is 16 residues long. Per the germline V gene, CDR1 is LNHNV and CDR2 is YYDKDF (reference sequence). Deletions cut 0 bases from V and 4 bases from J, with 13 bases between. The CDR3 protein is CATSRDLAQGYNEQFF. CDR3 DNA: TGTGCCACCAGCAGAGATCTCGCCCAGGGGTACAATGAGCAGTTCTTC.

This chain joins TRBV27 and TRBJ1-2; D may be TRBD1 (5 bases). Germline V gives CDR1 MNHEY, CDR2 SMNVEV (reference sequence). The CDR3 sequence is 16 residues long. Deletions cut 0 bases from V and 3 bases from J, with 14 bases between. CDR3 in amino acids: CASSLSGRGGDYGYTF. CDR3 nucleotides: TGTGCCAGCAGTTTATCGGGCCGGGGAGGGGACTATGGCTACACCTTC.

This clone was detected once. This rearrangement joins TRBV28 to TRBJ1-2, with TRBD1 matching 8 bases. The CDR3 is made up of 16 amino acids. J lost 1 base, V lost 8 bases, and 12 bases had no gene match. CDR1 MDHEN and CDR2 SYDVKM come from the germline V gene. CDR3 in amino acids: CASGTFDRGVNYGYTF. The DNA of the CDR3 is TGTGCCAGCGGGACCTTTGACAGGGGCGTTAACTATGGCTACACCTTC.

CDR3 DNA sequence: TGTGCCAGTAGTATCCGAGTTTTAGGGACTAGCGGGAGCAATGAGCAGTTCTTC. This sequence encodes CASSIRVLGTSGSNEQFF. The rearrangement links TRBV19 to TRBJ2-1, with 14 positions matching TRBD2. This CDR3 has 18 residues. The germline V gene has CDR1 LNHDA and CDR2 SQIVND (reference sequence). The trim removed 3 bases at V and 6 bases at J, leaving 10 bases unmatched.

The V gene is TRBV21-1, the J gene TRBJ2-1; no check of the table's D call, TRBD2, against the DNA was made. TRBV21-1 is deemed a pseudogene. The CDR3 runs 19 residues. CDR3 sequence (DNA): TGTGCCAGCAGCAACCGTTATCGGGGGGGGTTCTGGCAATACAATGAGCAGTTCTTC. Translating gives CASSNRYRGGFWQYNEQFF.

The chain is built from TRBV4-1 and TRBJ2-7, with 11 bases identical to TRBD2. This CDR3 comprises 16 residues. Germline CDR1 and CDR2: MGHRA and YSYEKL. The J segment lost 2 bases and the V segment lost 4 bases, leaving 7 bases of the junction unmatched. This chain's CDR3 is CASSRLTSGGTYEQYF. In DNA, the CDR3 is TGCGCCAGCAGCCGACTCACTAGCGGGGGCACCTACGAGCAGTACTTC.

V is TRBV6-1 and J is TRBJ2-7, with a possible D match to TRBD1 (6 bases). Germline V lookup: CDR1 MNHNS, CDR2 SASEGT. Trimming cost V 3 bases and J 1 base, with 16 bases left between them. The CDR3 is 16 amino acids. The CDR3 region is CASSDYRVISSYEQYF. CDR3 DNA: TGTGCCAGCAGTGACTACAGGGTGATCTCATCCTACGAGCAGTACTTC.

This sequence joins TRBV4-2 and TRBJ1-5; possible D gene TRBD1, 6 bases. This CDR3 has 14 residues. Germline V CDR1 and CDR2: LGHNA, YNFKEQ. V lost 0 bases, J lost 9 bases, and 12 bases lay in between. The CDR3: CASSQETGRGPQHF. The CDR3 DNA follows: TGTGCCAGCAGCCAAGAGACAGGCCGGGGGCCCCAGCATTTT.

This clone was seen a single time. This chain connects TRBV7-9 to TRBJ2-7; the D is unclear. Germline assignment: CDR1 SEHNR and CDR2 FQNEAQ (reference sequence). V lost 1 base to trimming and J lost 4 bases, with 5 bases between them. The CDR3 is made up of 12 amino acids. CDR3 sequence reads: CASSLVPYEQYF. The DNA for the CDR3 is TGTGCCAGCAGCTTAGTTCCTTACGAGCAGTACTTC.

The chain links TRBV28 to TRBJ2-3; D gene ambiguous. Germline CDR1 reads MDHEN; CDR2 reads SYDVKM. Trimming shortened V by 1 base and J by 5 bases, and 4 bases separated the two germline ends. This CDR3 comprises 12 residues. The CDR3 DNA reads TGTGCCAGCAGTTTATTCCTAGATACGCAGTATTTT. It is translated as CASSLFLDTQYF.

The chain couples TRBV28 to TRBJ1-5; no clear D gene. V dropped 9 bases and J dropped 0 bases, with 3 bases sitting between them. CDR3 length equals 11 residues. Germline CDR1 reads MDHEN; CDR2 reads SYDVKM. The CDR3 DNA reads TGTGCCAGTTATAGCAATCAGCCCCAGCATTTT. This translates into CASYSNQPQHF.

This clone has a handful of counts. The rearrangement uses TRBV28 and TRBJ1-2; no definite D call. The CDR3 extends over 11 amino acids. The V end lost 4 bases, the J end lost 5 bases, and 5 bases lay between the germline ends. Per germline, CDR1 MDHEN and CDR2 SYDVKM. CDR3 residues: CASSSTYGYTF. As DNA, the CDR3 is TGTGCCAGCAGTTCCACATATGGCTACACCTTC.

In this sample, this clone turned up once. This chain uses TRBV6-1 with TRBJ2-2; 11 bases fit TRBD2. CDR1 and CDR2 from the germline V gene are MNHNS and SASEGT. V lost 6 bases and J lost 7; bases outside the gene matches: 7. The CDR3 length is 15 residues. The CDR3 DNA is TGTGCCAGCAGGACTAGCGGGGCCTGGGGCGGGGAGCTGTTTTTT. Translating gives CASRTSGAWGGELFF.

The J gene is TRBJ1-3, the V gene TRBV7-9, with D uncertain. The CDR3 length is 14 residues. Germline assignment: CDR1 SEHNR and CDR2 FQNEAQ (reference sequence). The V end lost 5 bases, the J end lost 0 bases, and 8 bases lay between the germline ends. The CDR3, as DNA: TGTGCCAGCAGCGAGAAAGTCTCTGGAAACACCATATATTTT. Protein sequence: CASSEKVSGNTIYF.

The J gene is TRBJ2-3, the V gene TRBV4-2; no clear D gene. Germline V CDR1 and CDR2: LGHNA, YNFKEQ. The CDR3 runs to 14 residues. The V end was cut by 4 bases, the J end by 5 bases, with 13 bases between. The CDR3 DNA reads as TGTGCCAGCAGCCTCCTTGAATACGGAGATACGCAGTATTTT. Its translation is CASSLLEYGDTQYF.

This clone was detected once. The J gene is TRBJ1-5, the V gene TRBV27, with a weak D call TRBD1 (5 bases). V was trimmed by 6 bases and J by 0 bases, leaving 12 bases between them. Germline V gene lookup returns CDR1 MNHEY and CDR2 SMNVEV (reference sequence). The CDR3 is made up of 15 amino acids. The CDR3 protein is CASSPTAYSNQPQHF. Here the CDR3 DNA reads TGTGCCAGCAGCCCGACAGCCTATAGCAATCAGCCCCAGCATTTT.

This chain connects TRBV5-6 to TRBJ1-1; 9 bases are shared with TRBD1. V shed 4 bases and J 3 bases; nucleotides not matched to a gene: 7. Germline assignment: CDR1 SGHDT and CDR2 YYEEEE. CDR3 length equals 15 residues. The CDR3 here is CASSQQGQGHTEAFF. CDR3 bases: TGTGCCAGCAGCCAACAGGGACAGGGACACACTGAAGCTTTCTTT.

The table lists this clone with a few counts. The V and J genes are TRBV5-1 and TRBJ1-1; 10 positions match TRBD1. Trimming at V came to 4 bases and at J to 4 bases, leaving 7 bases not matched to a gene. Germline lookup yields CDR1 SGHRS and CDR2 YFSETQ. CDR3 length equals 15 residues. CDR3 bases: TGCGCCAGCAGCGAAGGGACAGGGGTCGGCACTGAAGCTTTCTTT. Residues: CASSEGTGVGTEAFF.

The CDR3: CASSDSKSSGNTIYF. The CDR3 coding sequence is TGTGCCAGCAGTGACAGCAAGAGCTCTGGAAACACCATATATTTT. The chain carries TRBV6-4 and TRBJ1-3, with D uncertain. The CDR3 loop spans 15 amino acids. V was trimmed by 2 bases and J by 0 bases, leaving 8 bases between them. Germline V gene lookup returns CDR1 MRHNA and CDR2 SNTAGT.

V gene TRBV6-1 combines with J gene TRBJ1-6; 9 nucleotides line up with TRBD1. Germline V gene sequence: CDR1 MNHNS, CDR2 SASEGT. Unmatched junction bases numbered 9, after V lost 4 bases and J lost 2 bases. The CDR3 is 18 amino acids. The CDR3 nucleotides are TGTGCCAGCAGTGTCCGACAGGGGGGTAGACCCTATAATTCACCCCTCCACTTT. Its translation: CASSVRQGGRPYNSPLHF.

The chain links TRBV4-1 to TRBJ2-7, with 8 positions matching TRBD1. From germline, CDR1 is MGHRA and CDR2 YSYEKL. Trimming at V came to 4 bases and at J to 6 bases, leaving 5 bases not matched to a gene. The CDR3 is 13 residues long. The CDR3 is CASSREDRAEQYF. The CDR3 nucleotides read TGCGCCAGCAGCCGAGAGGACAGGGCCGAGCAGTACTTC.

The CDR3 region has the DNA TGTGCCAGCAGCTTCGCAGTCTCCTACGAGCAGTACTTC. This sequence encodes CASSFAVSYEQYF. V and J are TRBV7-8 and TRBJ2-7, with unresolved D. The CDR3 is 13 residues long. V was shortened by 3 bases and J by 0 bases, with 6 bases between the two germline ends. The germline CDR1 and CDR2 sequences are SGHVS and FQNEAQ.

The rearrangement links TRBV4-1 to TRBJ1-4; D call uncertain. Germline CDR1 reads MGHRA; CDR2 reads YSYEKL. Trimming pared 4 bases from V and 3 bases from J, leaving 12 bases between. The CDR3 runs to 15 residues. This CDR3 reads CASSPGDNSNEKLFF. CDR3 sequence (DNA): TGCGCCAGCAGCCCCGGGGATAATTCTAATGAAAAACTGTTTTTT.

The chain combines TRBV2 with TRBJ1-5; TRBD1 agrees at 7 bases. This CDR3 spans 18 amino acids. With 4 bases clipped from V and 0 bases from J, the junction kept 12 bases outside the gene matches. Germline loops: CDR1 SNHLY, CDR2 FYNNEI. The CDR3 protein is CASSGGRGTAHSNQPQHF. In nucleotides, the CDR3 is TGTGCCAGCAGTGGGGGCAGGGGGACCGCTCATAGCAATCAGCCCCAGCATTTT.

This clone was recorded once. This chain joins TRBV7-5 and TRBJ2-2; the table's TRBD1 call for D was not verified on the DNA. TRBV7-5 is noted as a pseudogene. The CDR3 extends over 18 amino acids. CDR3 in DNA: TGTGTCAGAAGCTCCAGGACAACCCCAAAAAGGAGCACCGGGGAGCTGTTTTTT. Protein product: CVRSSRTTPKRSTGELFF.